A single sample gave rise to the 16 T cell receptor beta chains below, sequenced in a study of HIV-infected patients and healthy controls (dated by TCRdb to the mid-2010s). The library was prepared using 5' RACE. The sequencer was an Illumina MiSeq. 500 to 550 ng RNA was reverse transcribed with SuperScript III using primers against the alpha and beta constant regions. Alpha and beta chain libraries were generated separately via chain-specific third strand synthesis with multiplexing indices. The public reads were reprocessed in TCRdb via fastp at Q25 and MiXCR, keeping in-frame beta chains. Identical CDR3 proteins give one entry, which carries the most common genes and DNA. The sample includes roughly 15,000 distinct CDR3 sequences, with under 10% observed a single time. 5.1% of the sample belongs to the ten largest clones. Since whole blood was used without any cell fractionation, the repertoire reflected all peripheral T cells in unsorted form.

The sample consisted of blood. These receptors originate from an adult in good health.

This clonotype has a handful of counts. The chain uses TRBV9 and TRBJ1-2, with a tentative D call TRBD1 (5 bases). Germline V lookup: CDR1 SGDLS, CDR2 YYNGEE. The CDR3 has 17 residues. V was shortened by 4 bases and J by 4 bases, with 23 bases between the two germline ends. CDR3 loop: CASSLQMGRRTSYGYTF. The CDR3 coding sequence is TGTGCCAGCAGCCTTCAAATGGGACGCCGAACTTCCTATGGCTACACCTTC.

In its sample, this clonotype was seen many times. This CDR3 reads CASSYSDGANVLTF. The CDR3 coding sequence is TGTGCCAGCAGTTACTCCGATGGGGCCAACGTCCTGACTTTC. The chain links TRBV6-6 to TRBJ2-6; D call uncertain. In germline, CDR1 is MNHNY, CDR2 SVGAGI (reference sequence). This CDR3 spans 14 amino acids. The V gene lost 0 bases and the J gene lost 3 bases, with 3 bases spanning the gap.

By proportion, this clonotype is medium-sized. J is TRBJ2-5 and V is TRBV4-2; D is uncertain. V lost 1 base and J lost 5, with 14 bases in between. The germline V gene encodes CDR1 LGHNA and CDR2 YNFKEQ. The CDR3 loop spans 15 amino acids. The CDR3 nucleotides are TGTGCCAGCAGCCAAGGGTCAGCACCCACCGAGACCCAGTACTTC. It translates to CASSQGSAPTETQYF.

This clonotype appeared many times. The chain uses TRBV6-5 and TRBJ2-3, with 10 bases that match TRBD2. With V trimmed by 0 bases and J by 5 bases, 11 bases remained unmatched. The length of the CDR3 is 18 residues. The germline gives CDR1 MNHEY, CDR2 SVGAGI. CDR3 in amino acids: CASSYSSLAGALRDTQYF. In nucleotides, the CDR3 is TGTGCCAGCAGTTACTCCTCCCTAGCGGGAGCTTTAAGAGATACGCAGTATTTT.

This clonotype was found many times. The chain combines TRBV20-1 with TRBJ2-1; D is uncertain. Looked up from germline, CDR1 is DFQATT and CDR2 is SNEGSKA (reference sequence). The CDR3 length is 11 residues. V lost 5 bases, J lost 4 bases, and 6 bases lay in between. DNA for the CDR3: TGCAGTGCTCCCGATTACAATGAGCAGTTCTTC. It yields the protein CSAPDYNEQFF.

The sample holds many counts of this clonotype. CDR3 loop: CASRNAGASGSGEQFF. In nucleotides, the CDR3 is TGTGCCAGCAGGAACGCGGGGGCTAGCGGGAGTGGCGAGCAGTTCTTC. The gene calls are TRBV9 and TRBJ2-1; the match to TRBD2 covers 10 bases. The J segment lost 10 bases and the V segment lost 5 bases, leaving 15 bases of the junction unmatched. The CDR3 totals 16 residues. Looked up from germline, CDR1 is SGDLS and CDR2 is YYNGEE.

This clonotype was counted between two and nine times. The CDR3 DNA reads as TGTGCCAGCAGCCCGAGAGAGGGACAGTCCTACGAGCAGTACTTC. Translated, it gives CASSPREGQSYEQYF. The chain has TRBV7-2 and TRBJ2-7, with TRBD1 matching over 7 bases. The CDR3 has 15 residues. The V and J ends lost 5 bases and 1 base, in that order; junction bases with no gene match: 8. The germline V gene has CDR1 SGHTA and CDR2 FQGNSA.

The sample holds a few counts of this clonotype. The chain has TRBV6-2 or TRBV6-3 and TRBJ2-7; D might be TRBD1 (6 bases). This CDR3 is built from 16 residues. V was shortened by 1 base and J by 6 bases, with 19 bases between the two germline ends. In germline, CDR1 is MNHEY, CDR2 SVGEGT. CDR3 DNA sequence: TGTGCCAGCAGTTACTATCTCCACAGGGTGGGGTGCGAGCAGTACGTC. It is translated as CASSYYLHRVGCEQYV.

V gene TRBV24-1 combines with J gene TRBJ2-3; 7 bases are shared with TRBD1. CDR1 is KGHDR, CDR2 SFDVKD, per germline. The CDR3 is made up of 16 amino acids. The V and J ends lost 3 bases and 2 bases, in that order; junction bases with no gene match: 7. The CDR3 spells CATSDDRVLPTDTQYF. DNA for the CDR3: TGTGCCACCAGTGATGACAGGGTCTTACCCACAGATACGCAGTATTTT.

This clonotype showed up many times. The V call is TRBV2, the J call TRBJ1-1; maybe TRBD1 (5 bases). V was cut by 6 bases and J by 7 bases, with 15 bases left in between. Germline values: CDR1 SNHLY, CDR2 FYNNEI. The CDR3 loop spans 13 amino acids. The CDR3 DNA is TGTGCCAGCAGCTGGAGGGGCATGGATGAAGCTTTCTTT. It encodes CASSWRGMDEAFF.

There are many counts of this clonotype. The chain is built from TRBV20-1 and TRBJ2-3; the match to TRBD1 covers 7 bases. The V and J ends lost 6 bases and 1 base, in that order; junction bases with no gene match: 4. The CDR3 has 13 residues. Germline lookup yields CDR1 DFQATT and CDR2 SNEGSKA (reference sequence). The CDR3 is CSAPDRRTDTQYF. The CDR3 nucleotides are TGCAGTGCGCCGGACAGGCGCACAGATACGCAGTATTTT.

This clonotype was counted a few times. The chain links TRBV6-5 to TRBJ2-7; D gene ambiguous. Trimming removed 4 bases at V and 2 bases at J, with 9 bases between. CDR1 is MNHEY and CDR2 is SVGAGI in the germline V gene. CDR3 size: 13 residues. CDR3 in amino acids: CASSWAITYEQYF. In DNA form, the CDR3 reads TGTGCCAGCAGTTGGGCTATTACCTACGAGCAGTACTTC.

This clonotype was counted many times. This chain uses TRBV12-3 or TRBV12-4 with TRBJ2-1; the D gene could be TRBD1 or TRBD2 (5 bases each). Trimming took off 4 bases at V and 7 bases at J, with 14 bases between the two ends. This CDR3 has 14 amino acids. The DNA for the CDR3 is TGTGCCAGCAGTTCATCACCGGGACGTAATGAGCAGTTCTTC. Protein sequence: CASSSSPGRNEQFF.

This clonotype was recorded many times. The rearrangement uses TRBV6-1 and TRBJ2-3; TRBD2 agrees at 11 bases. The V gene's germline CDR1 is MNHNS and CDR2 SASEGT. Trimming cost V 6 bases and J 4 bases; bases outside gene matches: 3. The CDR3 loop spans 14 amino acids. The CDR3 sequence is CASRQLAGADTQYF. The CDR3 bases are TGTGCCAGCAGACAACTAGCGGGAGCAGATACGCAGTATTTT.

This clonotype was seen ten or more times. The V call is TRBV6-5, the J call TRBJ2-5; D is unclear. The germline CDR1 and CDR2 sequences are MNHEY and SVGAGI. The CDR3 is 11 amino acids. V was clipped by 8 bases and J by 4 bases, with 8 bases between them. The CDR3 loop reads CASWSGETQYF. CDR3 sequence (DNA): TGTGCCAGCTGGTCTGGAGAGACCCAGTACTTC.

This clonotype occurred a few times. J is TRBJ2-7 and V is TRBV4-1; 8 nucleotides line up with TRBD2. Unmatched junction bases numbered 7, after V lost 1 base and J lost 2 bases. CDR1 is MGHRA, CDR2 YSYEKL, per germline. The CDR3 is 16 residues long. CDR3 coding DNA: TGCGCCAGCAGCCAAGGATGTAGCGGGGAGCCCTACGAGCAGTACGTC. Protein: CASSQGCSGEPYEQYV.